Listed below are T cell receptor beta chains from one sample, sequenced in a study of response to subunit inactivated influenza vaccine. Using its own MiXCR run on the RT-PCR reads, TCRdb lists one record per CDR3 protein. The table has 200,000 to 250,000 distinct CDR3 sequences, 9% to 15% seen once. Sample: non-naive T cells sorted from PBMCs, taken 14 days before vaccination. Receptors originate from a man between 45 and 60 years old who received an inactivated influenza vaccine. Both conserved end residues are part of each CDR3. The D gene is left open where the match is weak. Size is omitted from some rows. Given values are once, few, many or a class for expanded clones.

V gene	D gene	J gene	clone size	CDR3 protein
TRBV20-1	NA	TRBJ1-2	NA	CSAYRAPSYTF
TRBV6-5	TRBD1	TRBJ2-7	few	CASSYPSGTGDYEQYF
TRBV20-1	TRBD1	TRBJ2-7	few	CSARAIRGRPSYEQYF
TRBV4-3	NA	TRBJ2-5	few	CASSQDIGEETQYF
TRBV6-2/TRBV6-3	TRBD1	TRBJ2-1	NA	CASSYPTGFSYNEQFF
TRBV29-1	NA	TRBJ1-2	NA	CSVGVPPANYGYTF
TRBV29-1	TRBD1	TRBJ2-7	many	CSVLIEQGPYEQYF
TRBV9	NA	TRBJ1-6	few	CASSVQGSNSPLHF
TRBV4-2	NA	TRBJ1-5	few	CASSQDGAPNQPQHF
TRBV4-1	NA	TRBJ1-5	many	CASSQNEYYNQPQHF
TRBV24-1	TRBD2	TRBJ2-1	many	CATSDQLAGGPGEQFF
TRBV7-6	NA	TRBJ1-3	NA	CASKGGSSSGNTIYF
TRBV7-2	TRBD1	TRBJ2-1	few	CASSLARQGPYNEQFF
TRBV4-3	NA	TRBJ2-5	NA	CASSQDTGYETQYF
TRBV10-3	NA	TRBJ2-7	few	CAISASASPDYEQYF
TRBV6-2/TRBV6-3	NA	TRBJ2-7	NA	CASSSGQAADEQYF
TRBV5-5	NA	TRBJ1-2	many	CASSLAPGTNYGYTF
TRBV7-9	TRBD1	TRBJ2-6	few	CAAPGQGASGANVLTF
TRBV3-1	TRBD1	TRBJ1-2	few	CASSQEWDRRNYGYTF
TRBV7-9	NA	TRBJ2-7	few	CASSLVSHEQYF
TRBV20-1	NA	TRBJ1-4	NA	CSATHRTNEKLFF
TRBV20-1	NA	TRBJ1-2	many	CSARWTGALGYTF
TRBV20-1	TRBD1	TRBJ2-5	NA	CSAGNRQGAPQETQYF
TRBV7-2	NA	TRBJ1-2	many	CASSSGARGGYTF
TRBV7-2	TRBD1	TRBJ1-5	few	CASSPGQKLNQPQHF
TRBV2	TRBD2	TRBJ2-7	few	CASRSGRAVYEQYF
TRBV5-4	TRBD2	TRBJ2-3	few	CASSLGGSGGPYTQYF
TRBV5-5	TRBD1	TRBJ1-3	few	CASSPNPRTGIGNTIYF
TRBV3-1	TRBD1	TRBJ1-2	many	CASSSSTGGGGYTF
TRBV9	TRBD2	TRBJ2-3	few	CASSAGTSGYTDTQYF
TRBV7-2	NA	TRBJ1-1	NA	CASSLSASRNTEAFF
TRBV27	NA	TRBJ1-1	few	CASSRTRLNTEAFF